The entry that follows covers one TCR beta chain sequence. The sample belongs to a study of shared clonotypes between healthy human individuals. After removal of 7 bases from V and 2 bases from J, the junction contained 5 bases not matched to a gene. This CDR3 contains 16 residues. CDR1 LNHDA and CDR2 SQIVND come from the germline V gene (reference sequence). Naive-designated CD8 cells lacked CD45RO, were positively enriched for CCR7, and omitted terminally differentiated effector memory CD45RA+ cells. Clones were sequenced by immunoSEQ multiplex PCR, and TCRdb holds only the in-frame ones, with some missing. The top ten clones hold 1.7% of a sample with some 2,100,000 clones, around 93% of them seen once.

The specimen was naive CD8+ T cells from PBMCs. The chain is built from TRBV19 and TRBJ2-2; 12 nucleotides agree with TRBD1. The source of this sequence is a man younger than 35 in good health. Some clones in this sample may be carry-over from other donors' samples. CDR3 in DNA: TGTGCCAGTAAATTGGGGACAGGGGGCAACACCGGGGAGCTGTTTTTT. Translation: CASKLGTGGNTGELFF.